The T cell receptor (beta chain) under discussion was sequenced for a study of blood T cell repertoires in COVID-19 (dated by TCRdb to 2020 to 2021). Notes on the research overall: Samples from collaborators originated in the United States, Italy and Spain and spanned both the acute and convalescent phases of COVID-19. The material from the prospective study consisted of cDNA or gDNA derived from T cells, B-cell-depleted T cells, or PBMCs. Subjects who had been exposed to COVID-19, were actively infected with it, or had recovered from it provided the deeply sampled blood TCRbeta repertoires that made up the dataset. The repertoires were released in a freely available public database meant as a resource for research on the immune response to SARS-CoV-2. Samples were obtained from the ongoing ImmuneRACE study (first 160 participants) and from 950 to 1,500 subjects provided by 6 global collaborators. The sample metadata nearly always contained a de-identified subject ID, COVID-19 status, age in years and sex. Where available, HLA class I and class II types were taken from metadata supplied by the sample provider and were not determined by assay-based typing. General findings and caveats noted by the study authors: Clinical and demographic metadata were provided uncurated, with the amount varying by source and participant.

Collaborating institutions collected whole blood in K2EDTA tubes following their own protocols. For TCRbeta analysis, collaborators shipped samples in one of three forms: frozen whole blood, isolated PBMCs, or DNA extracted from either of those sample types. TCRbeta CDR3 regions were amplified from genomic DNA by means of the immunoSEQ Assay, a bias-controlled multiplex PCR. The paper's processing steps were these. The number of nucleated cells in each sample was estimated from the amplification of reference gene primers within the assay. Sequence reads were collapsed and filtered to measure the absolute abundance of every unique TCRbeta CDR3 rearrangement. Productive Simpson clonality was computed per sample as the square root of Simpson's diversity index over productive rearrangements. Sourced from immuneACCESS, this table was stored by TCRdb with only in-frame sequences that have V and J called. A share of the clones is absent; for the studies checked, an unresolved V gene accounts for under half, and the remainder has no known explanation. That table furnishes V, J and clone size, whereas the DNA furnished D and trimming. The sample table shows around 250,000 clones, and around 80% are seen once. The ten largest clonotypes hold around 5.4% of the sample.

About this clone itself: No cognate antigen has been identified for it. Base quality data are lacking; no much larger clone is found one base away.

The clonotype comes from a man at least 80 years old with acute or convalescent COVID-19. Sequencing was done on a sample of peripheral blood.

The CDR3 protein is CSVATGEETQYF. The DNA sequence follows: TGCAGCGTTGCCACAGGGGAAGAGACCCAGTACTTC. The receptor chain draws on TRBV29-1 and TRBJ2-5; 7 of the junction bases match TRBD1. For CDR1 and CDR2, the germline V gene lists SQVTM and ANQGSEA. Germline trimming amounts to 4 bases on V and 3 bases on J, with 2 as the count of junction bases outside the gene matches. The CDR3 covers 12 residues, taking in both the cysteine and the phenylalanine. CDR3 DNA is the only sequence kept; it has 36 bases, read in frame from the first base.